This passage covers 18 T cell receptor beta chains from one sample sequenced in a study of T cell clonality in common variable immunodeficiency. TCRdb keeps only in-frame clones here, not all; method: immunoSEQ multiplex PCR. The data show some 43,000 clones, with none appearing a single time. The sequenced sample consisted of peripheral blood mononuclear cells. These receptors were taken from a person between 18 and 75 years old in good health.

In its sample, this clone was seen many times. Read coverage stops 3 residues before the CDR3 terminus; the germline J gene supplies the remainder. V and J are TRBV6-1 and TRBJ1-2; 7 nucleotides align to TRBD1. CDR3 length: 14 residues. CDR1 MNHNS and CDR2 SASEGT come from the germline V gene. J was trimmed by 2 bases and V by 4 bases; bases with no gene match: 4. Partial CDR3 DNA: TGTGCCAGCAGTGCGACAGGGCAGAACTATGGC. It codes for CASSATGQNYG. The whole CDR3 sequence reads CASSATGQNYGYTF.

Comment on this clone: The read gets to within 3 residues of the CDR3 end, and the germline J gene fills in the rest. J is TRBJ2-1 and V is TRBV20-1, with 9 bases matching TRBD2. Germline V gene data show CDR1 as DFQATT and CDR2 as SNEGSKA (reference sequence). CDR3 length: 13 residues. The ends lost 5 bases at V and 2 bases at J; junction bases unmatched: 1. The CDR3 protein is CSAWTSAYNEQFF. Partial CDR3 DNA: TGCAGTGCTTGGACTAGCGCCTACAATGAG.

This clone was counted only a few times. The CDR3 extends 3 residues past the end of the read, so its final part is completed from the germline J gene. The chain is built from TRBV2 and TRBJ1-5, with D unresolved. The CDR3 extends over 13 amino acids. The germline V and J ends were trimmed by 3 bases and 4 bases, with 7 bases remaining between them. CDR1 is SNHLY and CDR2 is FYNNEI in the germline V gene. The CDR3 protein is CASSDLLNQPQHF. Incomplete CDR3 DNA: TGTGCCAGCAGTGATCTGCTAAATCAGCCC.

This clone was observed at least ten times. CDR3 sequence reads: CASSGFTGGNTEAFF. The CDR3 bases that were read are TGTGCCAGCAGCGGATTTACAGGGGGCAACACTGAA. The chain has TRBV5-6 and TRBJ1-1, with 9 positions matching TRBD1. The read ends 3 residues before the CDR3 terminus; that terminus is restored from the germline J gene. This CDR3 has 15 residues. V lost 4 bases to trimming and J lost 2 bases; unmatched junction nucleotides: 6. Germline lookup yields CDR1 SGHDT and CDR2 YYEEEE. Looking up the rest from reference TRBV5-6 and TRBJ1-1 gives the full variable domain: DAGVTQSPTHLIKTRGQQVTLRCSPKSGHDTVSWYQQALGQGPQFIFQYYEEEERQRGNFPDRFSGHQFPNYSSELNVNALLLGDSALYLCASSGFTGGNTEAFFGQGTRLTVV.

This clone was observed at least ten times. Read sequence stops 3 residues before the CDR3 end, and the germline J gene provides the missing end. The chain recombines TRBV4-1 with TRBJ2-7; D call uncertain. V lost 0 bases and J lost 3, with 6 bases in between. Germline V gene lookup returns CDR1 MGHRA and CDR2 YSYEKL. CDR3 length: 13 amino acids. The sequenced CDR3 bases are TGCGCCAGCAGCCAAGATCTGTTCTACGAG. Its translation is CASSQDLFYE. The whole CDR3 region reads CASSQDLFYEQYF.

This clone was seen repeatedly, ten times or more. The CDR3 extends 3 residues past the end of the read, so its final part is completed from the germline J gene. The chain employs TRBV6-2 or TRBV6-3 and TRBJ1-2; 7 positions match TRBD1. Germline CDR1 and CDR2: MNHEY and SVGEGT. This CDR3 has 15 amino acids. J lost 5 bases, V lost 0 bases, and 6 bases had no gene match. The CDR3 DNA, read in part, is TGTGCCAGCAGTTACTCCCTGGCAGGGGGATATGGC. It encodes CASSYSLAGGYG. The CDR3, in full, reads CASSYSLAGGYGYTF.

This clone has only a few counts. The observed sequence ends 3 residues before the CDR3 terminus, with the missing tail filled in from the germline J gene. The chain has TRBV11-2 and TRBJ1-2; 7 bases fit TRBD1. Losses at the gene ends were 1 base for V and 7 bases for J; bases not matched to a gene: 6. The CDR3 totals 14 residues. The germline V gene encodes CDR1 SGHAT and CDR2 FQNNGV. CDR3 in amino acids: CASSLGGGAGGYTF. The DNA read from the CDR3 is TGTGCCAGCAGCTTAGGAGGGGGCGCGGGTGGC.

This clone was observed many times. The CDR3 goes on 3 residues after the read ends, and that part is filled in from the germline J gene. The J gene is TRBJ1-2, the V gene TRBV18; D is undetermined. CDR3 length: 13 residues. The V gene's germline CDR1 is KGHSH and CDR2 LQKENI. The ends were cut back, 1 base at V and 6 bases at J, with 9 bases in the middle. The CDR3 loop is CASSPQKSDGYTF. The sequenced part of the CDR3 DNA is TGTGCCAGCTCACCACAAAAAAGCGATGGC.

As regards this clone: The read finishes 3 residues shy of the CDR3 end, and the germline J gene is used to complete it. The chain couples TRBV7-9 to TRBJ2-3; 8 bases are a match to TRBD2. CDR3 size: 14 residues. Germline CDR1 SEHNR, CDR2 FQNEAQ (reference sequence). V shed 5 bases, J shed 7 bases, and the junction held 8 bases outside the gene matches. The covered CDR3 bases are TGTGCCAGCAGCCACCGGGGGGGCGGGAATACG. It encodes CASSHRGGGNT. The CDR3, in full, reads CASSHRGGGNTQYF. The full variable domain, rest sourced from reference TRBV7-9 and TRBJ2-3, is DTGVSQNPRHKITKRGQNVTFRCDPISEHNRLYWYRQTLGQGPEFLTYFQNEAQLEKSRLLSDRFSAERPKGSFSTLEIQRTEQGDSAMYLCASSHRGGGNTQYFGPGTRLTVL.

This clone has a count of ten or more. The missing CDR3 end, 3 residues past where the read stops, is filled in from the germline J gene. The chain employs TRBV19 and TRBJ2-7, with D unclear. Germline-derived CDR1 and CDR2 are LNHDA and SQIVND (reference sequence). The CDR3 sequence is 12 residues long. Trimming pared 5 bases from V and 5 bases from J, leaving 10 bases between. CDR3 amino acids: CASSLARDEQYF. Partial CDR3 DNA: TGTGCCAGTAGTTTGGCACGGGACGAG.

There are many counts of this clone. The sequenced fragment ends 3 residues before the CDR3 boundary, so the rest is inferred from the germline J gene. This chain joins TRBV6-2 or TRBV6-3 and TRBJ2-3; TRBD1 might be the D (5 bases). The CDR3 covers 15 residues. Germline-derived CDR1 and CDR2 are MNHEY and SVGEGT. The germline V and J ends were trimmed by 1 base and 6 bases, with 14 bases remaining between them. The DNA read from the CDR3 is TGTGCCAGCAGTTACTACCAGGGTCCCGGGGATACG. Translation: CASSYYQGPGDT. The full CDR3 sequence reads CASSYYQGPGDTQYF.

This clone was seen ten or more times. The read halts 3 residues ahead of the CDR3 end, with the missing end drawn from the germline J gene. This chain connects TRBV4-1 to TRBJ2-4; a possible D gene is TRBD1 (6 bases). This CDR3 comprises 18 residues. The V end lost 3 bases, the J end lost 0 bases, and 18 bases lay between the germline ends. In germline, CDR1 is MGHRA, CDR2 YSYEKL. The covered CDR3 bases are TGCGCCAGCAGCCATCCTCCCACAGGGTTTCTAGCCAAAAACATT. This sequence encodes CASSHPPTGFLAKNI. The CDR3, in full, reads CASSHPPTGFLAKNIQYF.

This clone was seen ten or more times. With the read ending 3 residues before the CDR3 end, the germline J gene is used to fill in that end. The chain combines TRBV13 with TRBJ2-6; maybe TRBD2 (5 bases). V gave up 2 bases and J gave up 2 bases, with 7 bases separating them. The CDR3 is 15 residues long. Germline V gene lookup returns CDR1 PRHDT and CDR2 FYEKMQ (reference sequence). The CDR3 sequence is CASSLRGAGANVLTF. CDR3 bases read: TGTGCCAGCAGCTTACGGGGAGCTGGGGCCAACGTC.

This clone appeared many times. The DNA ends 3 residues before the CDR3 does, and the rest of the CDR3 is filled in from the germline J gene. V and J are TRBV30 and TRBJ2-4; possibly TRBD2 for D (6 bases). The CDR3 totals 15 residues. Deletions cut 0 bases from V and 0 bases from J, with 9 bases between. Germline V gene lookup returns CDR1 GTSNPN and CDR2 SVGIG (reference sequence). CDR3 amino acids: CAWSVWRGAKNIQYF. CDR3 bases read: TGTGCCTGGAGTGTCTGGCGGGGAGCCAAAAACATT. The full variable domain, with the rest looked up from reference TRBV30 and TRBJ2-4, is SQTIHQWPATLVQPVGSPLSLECTVEGTSNPNLYWYRQAAGRGLQLLFYSVGIGQISSEVPQNLSASRPQDRQFILSSKKLLLSDSGFYLCAWSVWRGAKNIQYFGAGTRLSVL.

The table lists this clone with many counts. The sequenced fragment ends 3 residues before the CDR3 boundary, so the rest is inferred from the germline J gene. The rearrangement uses TRBV20-1 and TRBJ1-2; D gene ambiguous. Germline CDR1 DFQATT, CDR2 SNEGSKA (reference sequence). Between the trimmed V and J ends, which lost 4 bases and 4 bases, there was a span of 16 bases. The CDR3 has 14 residues. This CDR3 is CSATNPGESYGYTF. CDR3 DNA, as far as it was read: TGCAGTGCTACCAACCCCGGGGAGAGCTATGGC.

The table lists this clone with many counts. A read error is possible here, since a much larger clone lies one base away. The read ends 3 residues before the CDR3 terminus; that terminus is restored from the germline J gene. The chain recombines TRBV10-3 with TRBJ2-2; weak D call: TRBD1 (5 bases). This CDR3 region has 14 residues. Germline V gene data show CDR1 as ENHRY and CDR2 as SYGVKD. The CDR3 bases that were read are TGTGCCATCAGTGACAGCTCTGGGGCCAACGTG. Residues: CAISDSSGANV. The CDR3 in its entirety is CAISDSSGANVLFF.

This clone was counted at least ten times. The read terminates 3 residues before the CDR3 end, so the remaining end is supplied by the germline J gene. This sequence joins TRBV6-1 and TRBJ2-1; 10 bases fit TRBD1. Germline V gene data show CDR1 as MNHNS and CDR2 as SASEGT. V shed 2 bases, J shed 5 bases, and the junction held 6 bases outside the gene matches. This CDR3 has 16 amino acids. The covered CDR3 bases are TGTGCCAGCAGTGAAATGGGGACAGGGGCGCACAATGAG. Amino acids: CASSEMGTGAHNE. The whole CDR3 is CASSEMGTGAHNEQFF.

In its sample, this clone was seen many times. The read comes to an end 3 residues before the CDR3 does, leaving the germline J gene to fill in the end. V and J are TRBV19 and TRBJ2-5; possible D gene TRBD2, 6 bases. This CDR3 comprises 13 residues. Trimming removed 5 bases at V and 4 bases at J, with 11 bases between. From germline, CDR1 is LNHDA and CDR2 SQIVND (reference sequence). The sequenced part of the CDR3 DNA is TGTGCCAGTAGTTGGAGGGCCATAGAGACC. Amino acid sequence: CASSWRAIET. The full CDR3 sequence reads CASSWRAIETQYF.